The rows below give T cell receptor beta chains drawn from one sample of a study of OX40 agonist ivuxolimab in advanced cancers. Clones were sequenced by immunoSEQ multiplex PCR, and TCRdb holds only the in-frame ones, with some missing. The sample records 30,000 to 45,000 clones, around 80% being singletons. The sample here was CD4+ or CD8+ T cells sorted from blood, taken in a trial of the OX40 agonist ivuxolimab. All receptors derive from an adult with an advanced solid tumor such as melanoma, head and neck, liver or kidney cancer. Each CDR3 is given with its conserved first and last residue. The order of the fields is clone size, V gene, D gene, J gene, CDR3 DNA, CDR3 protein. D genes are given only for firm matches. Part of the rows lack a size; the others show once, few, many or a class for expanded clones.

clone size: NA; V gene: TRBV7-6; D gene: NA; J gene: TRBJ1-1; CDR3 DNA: TGTGCCAGCAGCTTAGCAGGGGCTGAAGCTTTCTTT; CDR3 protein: CASSLAGAEAFF
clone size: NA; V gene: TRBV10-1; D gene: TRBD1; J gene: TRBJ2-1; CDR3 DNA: TGCGCCAACTCAGGGGGCCTAGACAATGAGCAGTTCTTC; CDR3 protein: CANSGGLDNEQFF
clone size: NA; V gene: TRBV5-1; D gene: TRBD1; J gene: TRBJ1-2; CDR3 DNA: TGCGCCAGCAGCTTTGGGACAGGGGTTTCCGCACCCTATGGCTACACCTTC; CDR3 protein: CASSFGTGVSAPYGYTF
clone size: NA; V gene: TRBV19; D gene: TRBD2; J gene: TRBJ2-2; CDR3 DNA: TGTGCCAGTGTCGGGAGGACCGGGGAGCTGTTTTTT; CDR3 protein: CASVGRTGELFF
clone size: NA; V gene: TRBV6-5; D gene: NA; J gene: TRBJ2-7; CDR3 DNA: TGTGCCAGCAGTTTGGCTCAAGGGTACGAGCAGTACTTC; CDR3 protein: CASSLAQGYEQYF
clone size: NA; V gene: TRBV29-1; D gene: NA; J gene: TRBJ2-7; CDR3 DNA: TGCAGCGTCCTTGCCCGGGGGACCTACGAGCAGTACTTC; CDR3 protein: CSVLARGTYEQYF
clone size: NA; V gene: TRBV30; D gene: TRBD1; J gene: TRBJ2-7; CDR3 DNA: TGTGCCTTAGGCAGGGGGCGCTTTGAGCAGTACTTC; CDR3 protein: CALGRGRFEQYF
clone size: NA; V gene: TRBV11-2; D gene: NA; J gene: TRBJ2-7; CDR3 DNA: TGTGCCAGCAGCTTAACGACAACATCCTACGAGCAGTACTTC; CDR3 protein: CASSLTTTSYEQYF
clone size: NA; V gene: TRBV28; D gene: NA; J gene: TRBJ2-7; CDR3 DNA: TGTGCCAGCAGTTTAACTATCTCCTACGAGCAGTACTTC; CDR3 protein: CASSLTISYEQYF
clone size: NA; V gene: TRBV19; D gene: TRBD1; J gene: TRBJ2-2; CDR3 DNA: TGTGCCAGTAGAATTTTGGCAGGGGGCACCGGGGAGCTGTTTTTT; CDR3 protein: CASRILAGGTGELFF
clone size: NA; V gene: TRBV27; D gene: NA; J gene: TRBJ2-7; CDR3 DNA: TGTGCCAGCAGTCCCTCGGGTGCCGAGCAGTACTTC; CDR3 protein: CASSPSGAEQYF
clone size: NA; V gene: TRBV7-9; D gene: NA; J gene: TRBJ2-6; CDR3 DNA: TGTGCCAGCAGCTTCCGGGGGGCGGGCTCTGGGGCCAACGTCCTGACTTTC; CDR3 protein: CASSFRGAGSGANVLTF
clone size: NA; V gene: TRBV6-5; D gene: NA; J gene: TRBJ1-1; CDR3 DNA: TGTGCCAGCAGTTACTATGGGAGGGGAAACACTGAAGCTTTCTTT; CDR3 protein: CASSYYGRGNTEAFF
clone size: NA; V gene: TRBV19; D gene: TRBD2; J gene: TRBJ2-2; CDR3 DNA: TGTGCCAGTAGTAGGACTAGCGGAGCCACCGGGGAGCTGTTTTTT; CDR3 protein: CASSRTSGATGELFF
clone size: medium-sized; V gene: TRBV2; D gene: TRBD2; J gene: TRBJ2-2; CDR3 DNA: TGTGCCAGCAGTTGGACGGCGGGAGGAGGGACCGGGGAGCTGTTTTTT; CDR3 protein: CASSWTAGGGTGELFF
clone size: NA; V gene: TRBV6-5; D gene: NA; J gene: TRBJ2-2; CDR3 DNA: TGTGCCAGCAGGGGGGGCGCGGGCACCGGGGAGCTGTTTTTT; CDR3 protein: CASRGGAGTGELFF
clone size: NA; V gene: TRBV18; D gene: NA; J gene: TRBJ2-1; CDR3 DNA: TGTGCCAGCTCATCTTCACGCAATGAGCAGTTCTTC; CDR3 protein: CASSSSRNEQFF
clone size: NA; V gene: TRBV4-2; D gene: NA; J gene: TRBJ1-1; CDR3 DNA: TGTGCCAGCAGCCAAGAACCGCTCATGAACACTGAAGCTTTCTTT; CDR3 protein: CASSQEPLMNTEAFF
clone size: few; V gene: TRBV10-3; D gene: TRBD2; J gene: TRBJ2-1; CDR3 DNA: TGTGCCATCAGTGGTACTAGCGGGGGGAACTACAATGAGCAGTTCTTC; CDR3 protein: CAISGTSGGNYNEQFF
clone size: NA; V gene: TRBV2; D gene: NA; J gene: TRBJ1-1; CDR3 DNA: TGTGCCAGCAGTGAGGTGGTAGGGGTAGGGACTGAAGCTTTCTTT; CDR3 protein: CASSEVVGVGTEAFF
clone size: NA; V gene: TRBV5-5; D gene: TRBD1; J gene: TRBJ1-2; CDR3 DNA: TGTGCCAGCAGCTTGGGGGACAGGGGGCCTTCGATACGCGGCTACACCTTC; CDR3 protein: CASSLGDRGPSIRGYTF
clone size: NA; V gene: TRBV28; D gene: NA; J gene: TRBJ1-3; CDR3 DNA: TGTGCCAGCAGTCCCACCGTACGCACCATATATTTT; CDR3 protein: CASSPTVRTIYF
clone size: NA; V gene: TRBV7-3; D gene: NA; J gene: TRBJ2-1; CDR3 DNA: TGTGCCAGCAGCCATCCGGGGTCGAAAGGGGCTGAGCAGTTCTTC; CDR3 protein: CASSHPGSKGAEQFF
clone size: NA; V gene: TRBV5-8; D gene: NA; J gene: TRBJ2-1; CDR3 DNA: TGTGCCAGCAGCTTCGGGACTTACAATGAGCAGTTCTTC; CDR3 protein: CASSFGTYNEQFF
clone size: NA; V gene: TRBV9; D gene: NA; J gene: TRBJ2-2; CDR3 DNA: TGTGCCAGCAGCAAACAGGAAGCCGGGGAGCTGTTTTTT; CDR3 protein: CASSKQEAGELFF
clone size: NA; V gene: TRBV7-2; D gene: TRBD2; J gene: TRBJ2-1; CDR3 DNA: TGTGCCAGCGGGACCGGGACTACCCTGGGGAAGCAGTTCTTC; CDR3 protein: CASGTGTTLGKQFF
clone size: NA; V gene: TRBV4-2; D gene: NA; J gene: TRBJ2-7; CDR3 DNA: TGTGCCAGCAGCCAAACCCAGCGAATACTCTACGAGCAGTACTTC; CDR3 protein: CASSQTQRILYEQYF
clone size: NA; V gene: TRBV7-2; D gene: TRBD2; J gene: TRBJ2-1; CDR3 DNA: TGTGCCAGCAGCTTAGCGGGACTAGCGGGTTACAATGAGCAGTTCTTC; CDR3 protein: CASSLAGLAGYNEQFF
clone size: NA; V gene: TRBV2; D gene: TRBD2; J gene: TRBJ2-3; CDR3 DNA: TGTGCCAGCAGGCGACGACTAGCGGAAGATACGCAGTATTTT; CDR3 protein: CASRRRLAEDTQYF
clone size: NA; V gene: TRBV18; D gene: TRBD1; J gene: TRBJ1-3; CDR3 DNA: TGTGCCAGCTCACCCTACGGACAGGGGACCTCTGGAAACACCATATATTTT; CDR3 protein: CASSPYGQGTSGNTIYF
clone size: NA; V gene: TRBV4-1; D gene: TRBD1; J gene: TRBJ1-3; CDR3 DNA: TGCGCCAGCAGCCGTTCGGGGACAGTTGGAAACACCATATATTTT; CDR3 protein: CASSRSGTVGNTIYF
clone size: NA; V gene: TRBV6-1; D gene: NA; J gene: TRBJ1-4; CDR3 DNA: TGTGCCAGCAGTGACCCACTACAGGGACGGAAACTGTTTTTT; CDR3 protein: CASSDPLQGRKLFF
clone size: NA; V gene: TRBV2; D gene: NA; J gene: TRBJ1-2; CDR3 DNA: TGTGCCAGCAGTGTCGTCGGGGGGGCGGGAAGTTATGGCTACACCTTC; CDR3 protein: CASSVVGGAGSYGYTF
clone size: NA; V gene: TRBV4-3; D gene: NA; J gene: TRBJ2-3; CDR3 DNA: TGCGCCAGCAGCCAAGCGGAGGCAGGGGATTTAAATACGCAGTATTTT; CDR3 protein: CASSQAEAGDLNTQYF
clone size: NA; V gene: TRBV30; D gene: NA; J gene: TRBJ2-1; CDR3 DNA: TGTGCCTGGAGGGGGAAGGGGGAATACTACAATGAGCAGTTCTTC; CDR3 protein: CAWRGKGEYYNEQFF
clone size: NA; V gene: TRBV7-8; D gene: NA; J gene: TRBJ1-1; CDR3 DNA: TGTGCCAGCAGGACGCTTGGCGGGGTCGGGGCGAACACTGAAGCTTTCTTT; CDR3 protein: CASRTLGGVGANTEAFF
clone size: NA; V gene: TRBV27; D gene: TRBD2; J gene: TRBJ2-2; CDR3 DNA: TGTGCCAGCAGTTTTCAAGCGGGGGCGGTCACCGGGGAGCTGTTTTTT; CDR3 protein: CASSFQAGAVTGELFF
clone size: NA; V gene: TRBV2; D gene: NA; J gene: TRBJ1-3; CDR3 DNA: TGTGCCAGCACCTCCCAGGGATTCTCTGGAAACACCATATATTTT; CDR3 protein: CASTSQGFSGNTIYF
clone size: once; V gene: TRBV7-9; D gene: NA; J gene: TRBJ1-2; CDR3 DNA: TGTGCCAGCAGCTCCACCCATGGCTACACCTTC; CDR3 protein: CASSSTHGYTF
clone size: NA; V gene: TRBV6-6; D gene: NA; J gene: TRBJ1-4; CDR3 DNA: TGTGCCAGCAGTTACTCGGACAGATCAAATGAAAAACTGTTTTTT; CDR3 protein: CASSYSDRSNEKLFF
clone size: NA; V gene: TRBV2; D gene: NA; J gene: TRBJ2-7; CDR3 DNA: TGTGCCAGCACTACCGAGGGTGGGGGACCCTACGAGCAGTACTTC; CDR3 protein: CASTTEGGGPYEQYF
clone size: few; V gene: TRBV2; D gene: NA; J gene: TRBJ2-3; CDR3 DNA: TGTGCCAGCAGATCGGAAAGCACAGATACGCAGTATTTT; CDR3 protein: CASRSESTDTQYF
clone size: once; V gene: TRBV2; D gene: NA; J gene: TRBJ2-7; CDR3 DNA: TGTGCCAGCAGTTGGGAGCGCTACGAGCAGTACTTC; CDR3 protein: CASSWERYEQYF
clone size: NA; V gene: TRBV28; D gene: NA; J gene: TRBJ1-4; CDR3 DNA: TGTGCCGCCAGGAGAACGTCAAATGAAAAACTGTTTTTT; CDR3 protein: CAARRTSNEKLFF
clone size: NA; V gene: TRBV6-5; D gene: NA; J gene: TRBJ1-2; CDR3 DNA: TGTGCCAGTGCGGAGACAGCTAACTATGGCTACACCTTC; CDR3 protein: CASAETANYGYTF
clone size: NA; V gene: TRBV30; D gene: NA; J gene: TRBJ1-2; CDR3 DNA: TGTGCCTGGAGTGTAAGGAGTTATTCCTATGGCTACACCTTC; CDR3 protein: CAWSVRSYSYGYTF
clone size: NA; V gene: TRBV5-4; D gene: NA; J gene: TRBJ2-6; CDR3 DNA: TGTGCCAGCAGCTTGGGTGACCGGGGGGTCCTGACTTTC; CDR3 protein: CASSLGDRGVLTF
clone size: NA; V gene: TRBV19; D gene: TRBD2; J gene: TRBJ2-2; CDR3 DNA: TGTGCCAGTAGTATATTGGGCGGGAGAAGGACCGGGGAGCTGTTTTTT; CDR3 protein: CASSILGGRRTGELFF
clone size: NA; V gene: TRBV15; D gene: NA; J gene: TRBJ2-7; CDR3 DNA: TGTGCCACCAGCAGAGGTTTCAGGACTGGGGCTGGGGAGCAGTACTTC; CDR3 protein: CATSRGFRTGAGEQYF
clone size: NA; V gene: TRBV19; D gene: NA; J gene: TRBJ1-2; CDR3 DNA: TGTGCCAGTAGTCCCGATTTGGGACGCTATGGCTACACCTTC; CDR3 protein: CASSPDLGRYGYTF
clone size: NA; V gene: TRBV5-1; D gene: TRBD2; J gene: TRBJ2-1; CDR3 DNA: TGCGCCAGCAGCTCCAGGACTAGCGGCATCTCCTACAATGAGCAGTTCTTC; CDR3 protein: CASSSRTSGISYNEQFF
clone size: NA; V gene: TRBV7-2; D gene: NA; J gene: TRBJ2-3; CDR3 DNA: TGTGCCAGCAGCGTCTGGGGTCTCGGTGGCACAGATACGCAGTATTTT; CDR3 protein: CASSVWGLGGTDTQYF
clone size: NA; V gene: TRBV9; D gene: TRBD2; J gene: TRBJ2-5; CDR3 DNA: TGTGCCAGCAGCCCCGGACTAGCGGGGAGGGAGACCCAGTACTTC; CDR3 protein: CASSPGLAGRETQYF
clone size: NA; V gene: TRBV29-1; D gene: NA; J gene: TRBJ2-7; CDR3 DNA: TGCAGCGTTCGCCCGAGCTCCTACGAGCAGTACTTC; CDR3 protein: CSVRPSSYEQYF